Shown below are 11 T cell receptor beta chains from a single sample sequenced in a study of neurological immune-mediated disorders. TCRdb redid the calling of the 5' RACE reads with MiXCR, one entry per CDR3 protein. Of 60,000 to 85,000 distinct CDR3 sequences listed, roughly 5% were seen once; the top ten hold around 7.2%. What was sequenced was PBMCs. All receptors derive from a man between 18 and 29 years old with multiple sclerosis.

This clonotype was counted between two and nine times. This chain uses TRBV15 with TRBJ2-1, with D uncertain. This CDR3 has 16 residues. In germline, CDR1 is LNHNV, CDR2 YYDKDF (reference sequence). V was cut by 4 bases and J by 0 bases, with 13 bases left in between. In DNA, the CDR3 is TGTGCCACCAGCACTCTTGGAGAAAGCTCCTACAATGAGCAGTTCTTC. As protein: CATSTLGESSYNEQFF. Full variable domain (remainder filled in from reference TRBV15 and TRBJ2-1): DAMVIQNPRYQVTQFGKPVTLSCSQTLNHNVMYWYQQKSSQAPKLLFHYYDKDFNNEADTPDNFQSRRPNTSFCFLDIRSPGLGDTAMYLCATSTLGESSYNEQFFGPGTRLTVL.

In this sample, this clonotype turned up many times. The chain carries TRBV5-1 and TRBJ2-4; 9 bases agree with TRBD1. This CDR3 has 15 amino acids. The V and J ends lost 4 bases and 8 bases, in that order; junction bases with no gene match: 10. The germline CDR1 and CDR2 sequences are SGHRS and YFSETQ. CDR3 sequence: CASSRTPQGADIQYF. The CDR3 nucleotides read TGCGCCAGCAGCCGAACACCACAGGGGGCAGACATTCAGTACTTC.

This clonotype was counted ten times or more. The chain joins TRBV5-1 to TRBJ2-1; 7 nucleotides match TRBD1. Per the germline V gene, CDR1 is SGHRS and CDR2 is YFSETQ. The CDR3 totals 13 residues. Trimming took 4 bases from V and 6 from J; bases not matched to a gene: 4. In nucleotides, the CDR3 is TGCGCCAGCAGCAACAGGGGCGGCAATGAGCAGTTCTTC. Translating it yields CASSNRGGNEQFF. Combining the CDR3 with reference TRBV5-1 and TRBJ2-1 gives the whole variable domain KAGVTQTPRYLIKTRGQQVTLSCSPISGHRSVSWYQQTPGQGLQFLFEYFSETQRNKGNFPGRFSGRQFSNSRSEMNVSTLELGDSALYLCASSNRGGNEQFFGPGTRLTVL.

The table lists this clonotype with many counts. The chain uses TRBV20-1 and TRBJ1-6; 7 bases match TRBD1. This CDR3 region has 17 residues. Germline-derived CDR1 and CDR2 are DFQATT and SNEGSKA (reference sequence). The trim removed 0 bases at V and 6 bases at J, leaving 11 bases unmatched. CDR3 in DNA: TGCAGTGCTAGAGATCGACAGGGATCGATCTCTAATTCACCCCTCCACTTT. Its translation is CSARDRQGSISNSPLHF.

This clonotype was counted at least ten times. This sequence joins TRBV7-2 and TRBJ2-7, with D hard to call. Per the germline V gene, CDR1 is SGHTA and CDR2 is FQGNSA. V was shortened by 2 bases and J by 0 bases, with 11 bases between the two germline ends. This CDR3 region has 15 residues. The CDR3 sequence: CASSLYGLSSYEQYF. CDR3 sequence (DNA): TGTGCCAGCAGCTTATACGGCCTTAGCTCCTACGAGCAGTACTTC.

This clonotype was observed many times. The rearrangement uses TRBV12-3 or TRBV12-4 and TRBJ2-1, with TRBD1 as a possible D gene (6 bases). V lost 2 bases to trimming and J lost 0 bases, with 11 bases between them. CDR3 size: 16 residues. The CDR3 protein is CASSLIQGRSYNEQFF. CDR3 bases: TGTGCCAGCAGTTTAATACAGGGCCGCTCCTACAATGAGCAGTTCTTC.

This clonotype was seen many times. The CDR3 DNA reads TGTGCCAGCAGCCATGAAATCTGGGGCAACAATGAGCAGTTCTTC. Its translation is CASSHEIWGNNEQFF. The chain recombines TRBV7-2 with TRBJ2-1, with D tentatively TRBD1 (5 bases). CDR3 size: 15 residues. V gave up 5 bases and J gave up 5 bases, with 16 bases separating them. Germline V lookup: CDR1 SGHTA, CDR2 FQGNSA.

In the case of this clonotype: Compared with germline, one end of the junction differs, possibly owing to a read error. The V call is TRBV20-1, the J call TRBJ1-6; TRBD1 matches 10 bases. Germline-derived CDR1 and CDR2 are DFQATT and SNEGSKA (reference sequence). The CDR3 loop spans 16 amino acids. The CDR3 sequence: CSARGDRGLGNSPLNF. The CDR3, as DNA: TGCAGTGCTAGAGGCGACAGGGGGCTTGGGAATTCACCCCTCAACTTT.

The table lists this clonotype with many counts. The chain combines TRBV20-1 with TRBJ2-1; 11 bases align to TRBD2. V shed 6 bases and J 3 bases; nucleotides not matched to a gene: 4. CDR3 length: 14 residues. Germline-derived CDR1 and CDR2 are DFQATT and SNEGSKA (reference sequence). The CDR3 is CSASGTSGYNEQFF. CDR3 sequence (DNA): TGCAGTGCCTCGGGGACTAGCGGCTACAATGAGCAGTTCTTC.

There are many counts of this clonotype. V usage is TRBV20-1 and J usage is TRBJ2-1, with a possible D match to TRBD1 (6 bases). Germline values: CDR1 DFQATT, CDR2 SNEGSKA (reference sequence). Trimming took 0 bases from V and 3 from J, leaving 9 bases between them. The CDR3 covers 14 residues. The CDR3 DNA reads as TGCAGTGCTAGAGAAGGGGGAGACTACAATGAGCAGTTCTTC. Encoded protein: CSAREGGDYNEQFF.

This clonotype was recorded at least ten times. The chain employs TRBV20-1 and TRBJ1-4; 9 bases line up with TRBD1. The CDR3 totals 13 residues. The junction had 4 bases not matched to a gene; V was cut back by 3 bases and J by 8 bases. Germline assignment: CDR1 DFQATT and CDR2 SNEGSKA (reference sequence). CDR3 DNA sequence: TGCAGTGCTAGCTGGGACAGGGACGAAAAACTGTTTTTT. Its translation is CSASWDRDEKLFF.